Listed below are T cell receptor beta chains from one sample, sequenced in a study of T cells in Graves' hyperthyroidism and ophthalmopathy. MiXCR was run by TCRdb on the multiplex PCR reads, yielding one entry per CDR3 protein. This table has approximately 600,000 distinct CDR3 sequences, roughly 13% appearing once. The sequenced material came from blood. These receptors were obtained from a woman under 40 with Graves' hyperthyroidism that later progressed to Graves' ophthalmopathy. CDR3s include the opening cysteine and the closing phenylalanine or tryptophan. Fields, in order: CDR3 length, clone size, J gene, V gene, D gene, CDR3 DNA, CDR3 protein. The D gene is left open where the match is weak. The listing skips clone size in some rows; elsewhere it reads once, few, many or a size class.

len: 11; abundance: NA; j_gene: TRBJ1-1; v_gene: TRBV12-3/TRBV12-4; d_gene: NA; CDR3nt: TGTGCCAGCACCTGGGGGGGTTGGGCTTTCTTT; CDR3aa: CASTWGGWAFF
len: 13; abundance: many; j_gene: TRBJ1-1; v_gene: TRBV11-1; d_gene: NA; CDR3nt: TGTGCCAGCAGCATAGGGGATCACACTGAAGCTTTCTTT; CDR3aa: CASSIGDHTEAFF
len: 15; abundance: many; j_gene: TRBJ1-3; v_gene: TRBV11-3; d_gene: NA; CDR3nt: TGTGCCAGCAGCTTGGAAATTAACTCTGGAAACACCATATATTTT; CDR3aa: CASSLEINSGNTIYF
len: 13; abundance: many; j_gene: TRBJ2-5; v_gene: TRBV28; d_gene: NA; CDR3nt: TGTGCCAGCAGTAAGGGGACGGGGGAGACCCAGTACTTC; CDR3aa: CASSKGTGETQYF
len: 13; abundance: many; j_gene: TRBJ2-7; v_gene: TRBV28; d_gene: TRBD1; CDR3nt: TGTGCCAGCGCCAAGCAGGGGGACCACGAGCAGTACTTC; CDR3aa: CASAKQGDHEQYF
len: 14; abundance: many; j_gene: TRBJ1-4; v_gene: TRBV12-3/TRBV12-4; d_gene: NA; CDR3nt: TGTGCCAGCAGTTTAAGTGGATCAGGTGAAAAACTGTTTTTT; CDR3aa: CASSLSGSGEKLFF
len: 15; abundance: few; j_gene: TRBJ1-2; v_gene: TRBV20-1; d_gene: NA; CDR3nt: TGCAGTGCTAGAGATTTTTCCGGACAGAACTATGGCTACACCTTC; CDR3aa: CSARDFSGQNYGYTF
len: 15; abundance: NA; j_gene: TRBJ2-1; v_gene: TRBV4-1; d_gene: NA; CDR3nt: TGCGCCAGCAGCCAAGATTTTAGGCCGGGGAATGAGCAGTTCTTC; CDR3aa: CASSQDFRPGNEQFF
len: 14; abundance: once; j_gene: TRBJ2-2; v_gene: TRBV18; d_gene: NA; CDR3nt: TGTGCCAGCTCACCAGAAGCCATCACCGGGGAGCTGTTTTTT; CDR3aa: CASSPEAITGELFF
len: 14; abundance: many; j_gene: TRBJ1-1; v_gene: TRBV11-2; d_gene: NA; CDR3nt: TGTGCCAGCAGCTTAGAGGGAGATGCCCGCGTAACTTTCTTT; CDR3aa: CASSLEGDARVTFF
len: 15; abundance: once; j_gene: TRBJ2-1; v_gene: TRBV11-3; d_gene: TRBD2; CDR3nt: TGTGCCAGCAGCTTAGTTAGTGGGGGACTAAATGAGCAGTTCTTC; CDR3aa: CASSLVSGGLNEQFF
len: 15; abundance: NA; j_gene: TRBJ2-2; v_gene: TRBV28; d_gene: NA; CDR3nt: TGTGCCAGCAGTTTTCGGGCAGGGTACACCGGGGAGCTGTTTTTT; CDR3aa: CASSFRAGYTGELFF
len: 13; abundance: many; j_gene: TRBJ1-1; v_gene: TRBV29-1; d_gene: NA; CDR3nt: TGCAGCGTTGATGACAGGAGGAACACTGAAGCTTTCTTT; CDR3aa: CSVDDRRNTEAFF
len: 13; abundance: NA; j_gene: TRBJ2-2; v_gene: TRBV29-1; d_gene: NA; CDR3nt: TGCAGCGTTGGAGGGCCTGGAACCGGGGAGCTGTTTTTT; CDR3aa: CSVGGPGTGELFF
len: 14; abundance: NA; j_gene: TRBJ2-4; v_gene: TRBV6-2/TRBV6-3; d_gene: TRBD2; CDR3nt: TGTGCCAGCCGACTAGCGGGAGCCAAAAACATTCAGTACTTC; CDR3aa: CASRLAGAKNIQYF
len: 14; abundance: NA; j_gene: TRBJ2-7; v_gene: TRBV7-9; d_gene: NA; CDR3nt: TGTGCCAGCAGCTTAGGAGGTGGCCTGGGGGAGCAGTACTTC; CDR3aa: CASSLGGGLGEQYF
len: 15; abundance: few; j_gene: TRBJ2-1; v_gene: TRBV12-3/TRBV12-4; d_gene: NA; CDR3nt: TGTGCCAGCACCAAATCAGGGGCGGTAAACAATGAGCAGTTCTTC; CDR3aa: CASTKSGAVNNEQFF
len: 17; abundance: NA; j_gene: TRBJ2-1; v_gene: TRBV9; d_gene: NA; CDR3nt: TGTGCCAGCAGCGTCGTCCCGCGGGACTCCCCGGGCAATGAGCAGTTCTTC; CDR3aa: CASSVVPRDSPGNEQFF
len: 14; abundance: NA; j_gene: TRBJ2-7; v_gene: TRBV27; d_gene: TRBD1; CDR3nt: TGTGCCAGCAGTTTACTCGGGACAGCTTACGAGCAGTACTTC; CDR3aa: CASSLLGTAYEQYF
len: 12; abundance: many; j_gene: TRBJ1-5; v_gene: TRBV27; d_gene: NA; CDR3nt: TGTGCCAGCGGGAGGGACCGTCAGCCCCAGCATTTT; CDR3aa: CASGRDRQPQHF
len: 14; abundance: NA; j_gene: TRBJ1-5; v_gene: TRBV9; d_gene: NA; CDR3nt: TGTGCCAGCAGCGTAGGCCAGGCATCTCAGCCCCAGCATTTT; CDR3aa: CASSVGQASQPQHF
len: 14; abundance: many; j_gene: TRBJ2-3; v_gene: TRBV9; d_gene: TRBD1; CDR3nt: TGTGCCAGCAGCCCAATAGCAGGGGGAGATACGCAGTATTTT; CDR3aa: CASSPIAGGDTQYF
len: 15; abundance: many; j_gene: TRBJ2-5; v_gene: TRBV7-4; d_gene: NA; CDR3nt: TGTGCCAGCAGCTTAACATCGGGGGCGAAGGAGACCCAGTACTTC; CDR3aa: CASSLTSGAKETQYF
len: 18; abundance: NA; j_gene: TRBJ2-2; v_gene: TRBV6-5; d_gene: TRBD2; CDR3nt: TGTGCCAGCAGTTTCACCGGGACTAGCGGGCTGAACACCGGGGAGCTGTTTTTT; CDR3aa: CASSFTGTSGLNTGELFF
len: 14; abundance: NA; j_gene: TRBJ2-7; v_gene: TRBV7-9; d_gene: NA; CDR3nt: TGTGCCAGCAGCTTAACAGGGAACACCTACGAGCAGTACTTC; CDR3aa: CASSLTGNTYEQYF
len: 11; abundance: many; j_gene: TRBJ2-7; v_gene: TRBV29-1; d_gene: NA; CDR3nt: TGCAGCGTTGAAAGCGAGTACGAGCAGTACTTC; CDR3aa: CSVESEYEQYF
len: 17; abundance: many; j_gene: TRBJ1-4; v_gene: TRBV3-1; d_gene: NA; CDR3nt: TGTGCCAGCAGCCAAGTGTCTGGAACAACAACTAATGAAAAACTGTTTTTT; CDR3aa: CASSQVSGTTTNEKLFF
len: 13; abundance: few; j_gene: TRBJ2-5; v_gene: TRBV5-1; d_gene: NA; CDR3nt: TGCGCCAGCAATCCAGGGTACCAAGGGACCCAGTACTTC; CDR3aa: CASNPGYQGTQYF
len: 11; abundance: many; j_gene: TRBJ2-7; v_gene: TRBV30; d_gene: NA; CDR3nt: TGTGCCTGGAGTGCCCGATACGAGCAGTACTTC; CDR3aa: CAWSARYEQYF
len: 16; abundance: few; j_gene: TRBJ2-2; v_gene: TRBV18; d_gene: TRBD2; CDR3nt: TGTGCCAGCTCTCCTGGACTAGCGGGACTCACCGGGGAGCTGTTTTTT; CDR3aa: CASSPGLAGLTGELFF
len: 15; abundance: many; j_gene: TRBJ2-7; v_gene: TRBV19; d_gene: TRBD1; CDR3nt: TGTGCCAGTAGTACTACCGGGACAGGAACCTACGAGCAGTACTTC; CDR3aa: CASSTTGTGTYEQYF
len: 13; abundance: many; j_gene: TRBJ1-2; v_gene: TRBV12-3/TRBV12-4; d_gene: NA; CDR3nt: TGTGCCAGCAGTTTAGTGGCAGGCTATGGCTACACCTTC; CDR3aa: CASSLVAGYGYTF
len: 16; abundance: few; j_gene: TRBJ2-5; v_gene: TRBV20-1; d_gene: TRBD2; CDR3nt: TGCAGTGCTAGAGTCCCCAGCGGGAGAACCCAAGAGACCCAGTACTTC; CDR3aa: CSARVPSGRTQETQYF
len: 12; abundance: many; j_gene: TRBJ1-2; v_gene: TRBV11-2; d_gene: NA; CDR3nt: TGTGCCAGCAGCTGGTACGGGGGCGGCTACACCTTC; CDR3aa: CASSWYGGGYTF
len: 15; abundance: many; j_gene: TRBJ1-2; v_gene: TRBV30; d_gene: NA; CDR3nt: TGTGCCTGGAGTGTAGCCCTCCAGGGTCAATATGGCTACACCTTC; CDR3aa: CAWSVALQGQYGYTF
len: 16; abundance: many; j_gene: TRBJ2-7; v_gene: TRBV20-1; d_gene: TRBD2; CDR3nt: TGCAGTGCTAGAGGACCGGCGGGAGCCGACCCCTACGAGCAGTACTTC; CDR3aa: CSARGPAGADPYEQYF
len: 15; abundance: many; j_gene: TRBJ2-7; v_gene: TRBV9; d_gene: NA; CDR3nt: TGTGCCAGCAGCGTAGGCGTCAGCGCTTCCTACGAGCAGTACTTC; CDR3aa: CASSVGVSASYEQYF
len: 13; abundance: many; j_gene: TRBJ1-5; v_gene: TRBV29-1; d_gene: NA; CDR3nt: TGCAGCGCCCAGCCGGGGGGCAATCAGCCCCAGCATTTT; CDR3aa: CSAQPGGNQPQHF
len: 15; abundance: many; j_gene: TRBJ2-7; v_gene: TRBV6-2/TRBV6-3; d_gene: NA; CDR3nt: TGTGCCAGCAGTCTCGATCGCAGTTACTCCTACGAGCAGTACTTC; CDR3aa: CASSLDRSYSYEQYF
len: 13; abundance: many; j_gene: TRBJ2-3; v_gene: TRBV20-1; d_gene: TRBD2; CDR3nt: TGCAGTGCTAAGGGGACTATCCAAGATACGCAGTATTTT; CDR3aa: CSAKGTIQDTQYF
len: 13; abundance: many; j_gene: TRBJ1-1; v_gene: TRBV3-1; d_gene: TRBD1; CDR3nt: TGTGCCAGCAGCCAAGTTGGGGAACAGGGGGCTTTCTTT; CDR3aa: CASSQVGEQGAFF
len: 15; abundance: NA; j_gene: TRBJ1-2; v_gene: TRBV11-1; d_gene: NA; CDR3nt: TGTGCCAGCAGCTTAGGGGCTGGGGCCTACTATGGCTACACCTTC; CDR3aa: CASSLGAGAYYGYTF
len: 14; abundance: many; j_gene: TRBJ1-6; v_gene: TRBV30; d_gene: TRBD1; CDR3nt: TGTGCCTGGAGCGCGGCAGGGGGAAATTCACCCCTCCACTTT; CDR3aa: CAWSAAGGNSPLHF
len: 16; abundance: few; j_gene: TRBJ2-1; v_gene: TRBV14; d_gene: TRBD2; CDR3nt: TGTGCCAGCAGCCCGATCGGACTAGCGGGACACAATGAGCAGTTCTTC; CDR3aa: CASSPIGLAGHNEQFF
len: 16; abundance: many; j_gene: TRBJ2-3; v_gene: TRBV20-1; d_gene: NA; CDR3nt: TGCAGTGCTAGCCCCTGGGACGCTTCAAGCACAGATACGCAGTATTTT; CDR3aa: CSASPWDASSTDTQYF